The 3 T cell receptor beta chains below were found in one sample sequenced in a study of T cells expressing NK-cell markers. TCRdb re-called the 5' RACE reads; every CDR3 protein appears as one record, without DNA. Across around 380,000 distinct CDR3 sequences, the top ten clones capture around 11% of the sample. The material sequenced was blood T cells: a sorted CD56 or NKG2C T cell subset, CD4+ or CD8+ T cells, or bulk PBMC T cells (not recorded which). The receptors originated from a woman between 50 and 59 years old in good health.

The rearrangement links TRBV10-3 to TRBJ1-4; the D call of TRBD1 rests on TCRdb alone, since no DNA is present to check it. The CDR3 length is 14 residues. Germline CDR1 and CDR2: ENHRY and SYGVKD. This CDR3 reads CAISEGPGTEKLFF.

This sequence joins TRBV29-1 and TRBJ2-3; TCRdb's D gene call, TRBD2, goes unchecked for lack of DNA. Germline values: CDR1 SQVTM, CDR2 ANQGSEA. There are 11 residues in the CDR3. CDR3 sequence: CSAGGSDTQYF.

The chain employs TRBV12-3 or TRBV12-4 and TRBJ2-7; TCRdb selects TRBD1, and the lack of DNA leaves this call unchecked. The CDR3 runs to 13 residues. CDR3 region: CASSLGGAGVWYF.